A single sample gave rise to the 30 T cell receptor beta chains below, sequenced in a study of blood T cell repertoires in COVID-19. Here immunoSEQ multiplex PCR was the method, and the copy in TCRdb shows in-frame clones only, minus some. The profile shows 200,000 to 300,000 clones, approximately 83% of them singletons. Sequenced: peripheral blood. These receptors were collected from a human donor in a cohort sampled during active COVID-19.

The V gene is TRBV29-1, the J gene TRBJ1-1; maybe TRBD1 (6 bases). CDR1 and CDR2 from the germline V gene are SQVTM and ANQGSEA. Trimming shortened V by 3 bases and J by 4 bases, and 12 bases separated the two germline ends. The CDR3 length is 13 residues. The CDR3 reads CSVEGGGGTEAFF. CDR3 nucleotides: TGCAGCGTTGAGGGGGGAGGGGGCACTGAAGCTTTCTTT.

This clone was seen a single time. The genes are TRBV5-4 and TRBJ2-1, with TRBD2 identical over 11 bases. V was pared by 4 bases and J by 8 bases, with 11 bases of the junction left unmatched. This CDR3 has 16 amino acids. Germline values: CDR1 SGHNT, CDR2 YYREEE (reference sequence). CDR3 sequence (DNA): TGTGCCAGCAGCGTTGTAGCGGGAGGGAGTAACGATGAGCAGTTCTTC. This translates into CASSVVAGGSNDEQFF. Complete variable domain (other parts from reference TRBV5-4 and TRBJ2-1): ETGVTQSPTHLIKTRGQQVTLRCSSQSGHNTVSWYQQALGQGPQFIFQYYREEENGRGNFPPRFSGLQFPNYSSELNVNALELDDSALYLCASSVVAGGSNDEQFFGPGTRLTVL.

The sample holds one count of this clone. The chain combines TRBV11-2 with TRBJ1-1; TRBD1 is a possible D gene (6 bases). Trimming cost V 4 bases and J 1 base, with 13 bases left between them. This CDR3 is 15 amino acids long. The germline gives CDR1 SGHAT, CDR2 FQNNGV. CDR3: CASSSYRVRNTEAFF. The CDR3 DNA is TGTGCCAGCAGCTCTTACAGGGTCAGGAACACTGAAGCTTTCTTT.

The chain joins TRBV18 to TRBJ2-5, with D possibly matching TRBD1 (5 bases). Germline CDR1 reads KGHSH; CDR2 reads LQKENI. The CDR3 runs to 14 residues. Between the trimmed V and J ends, which lost 0 bases and 1 base, there was a span of 6 bases. The CDR3 coding sequence is TGTGCCAGCTCACCACCAGGGGCCCAAGAGACCCAGTACTTC. The encoded protein is CASSPPGAQETQYF.

The chain carries TRBV5-1 and TRBJ2-3, with D perhaps TRBD2 (5 bases). The CDR3 is made up of 17 amino acids. V lost 3 bases to trimming and J lost 1 base, with 18 bases between them. Germline V gene lookup returns CDR1 SGHRS and CDR2 YFSETQ. DNA of the CDR3: TGCGCCAGCAGCTCTAGATTCGGAGGAGTTGGCACAGATACGCAGTATTTT. Encoded protein: CASSSRFGGVGTDTQYF.

This chain uses TRBV7-9 with TRBJ2-1, with D perhaps TRBD1 (6 bases). Between the trimmed V and J ends, which lost 5 bases and 13 bases, there was a span of 12 bases. Germline CDR1 and CDR2: SEHNR and FQNEAQ (reference sequence). This CDR3 region has 11 residues. The CDR3 DNA follows: TGTGCCAGCAGCAAAAGCAGGGGACAGTTCTTC. Translating it yields CASSKSRGQFF.

The chain uses TRBV7-2 and TRBJ2-7, with 7 bases lining up with TRBD2. Germline V CDR1 and CDR2: SGHTA, FQGNSA. The J segment lost 3 bases and the V segment lost 1 base, leaving 9 bases of the junction unmatched. This CDR3 is built from 16 residues. CDR3 region: CASSLVGSGLNYEQYF. CDR3 coding DNA: TGTGCCAGCAGCTTAGTGGGTAGCGGGTTGAACTACGAGCAGTACTTC.

The chain is built from TRBV24-1 and TRBJ2-7, with TRBD1 as a possible D gene (5 bases). The CDR3 is made up of 13 amino acids. V dropped 2 bases and J dropped 3 bases, with 7 bases sitting between them. Germline V gene data show CDR1 as KGHDR and CDR2 as SFDVKD. Written as DNA, the CDR3 is TGTGCCACCAGTGATTCCCAGGGCTACGAGCAGTACTTC. Translated: CATSDSQGYEQYF.

The rearrangement joins TRBV7-9 to TRBJ1-1; D may be TRBD1 (6 bases). Trimming took off 3 bases at V and 3 bases at J, with 14 bases between the two ends. The germline V gene has CDR1 SEHNR and CDR2 FQNEAQ (reference sequence). The CDR3 has 15 amino acids. The CDR3 region has the DNA TGTGCCAGCAGCTTCTGGACAGCCGGGGACACTGAAGCTTTCTTT. Translation gives CASSFWTAGDTEAFF.

The chain is built from TRBV19 and TRBJ1-2; the D gene is possibly TRBD1 (6 bases). The germline V gene has CDR1 LNHDA and CDR2 SQIVND (reference sequence). The length of the CDR3 is 14 residues. V lost 5 bases and J 0 bases, leaving 10 bases between the germline ends. Here the CDR3 DNA reads TGTGCCAGTAGTTATTCAGGGGCTAACTATGGCTACACCTTC. Protein product: CASSYSGANYGYTF.

The genes are TRBV5-1 and TRBJ2-1; TRBD2 aligns across 7 bases. Germline assignment: CDR1 SGHRS and CDR2 YFSETQ. The CDR3 has 16 amino acids. J gave up 0 bases and V 0 bases, and 3 bases lay outside the gene matches. DNA of the CDR3: TGCGCCAGCAGCTTGGTACGCGGGAGCTCCTACAATGAGCAGTTCTTC. Protein product: CASSLVRGSSYNEQFF.

This clone was counted once. V and J are TRBV19 and TRBJ1-5; D ambiguous. The CDR3 is 13 amino acids. Germline lookup yields CDR1 LNHDA and CDR2 SQIVND (reference sequence). V shed 8 bases and J shed 0 bases, with 8 bases lying between them. CDR3 sequence reads: CASSDISNQPQHF. The CDR3 nucleotides read TGTGCCAGTTCCGACATTAGCAATCAGCCCCAGCATTTT.

This clone came up a few times. J is TRBJ2-3 and V is TRBV4-2; 11 positions agree with TRBD2. Looked up from germline, CDR1 is LGHNA and CDR2 is YNFKEQ. V was clipped by 4 bases and J by 8 bases; unmatched bases: 14. The CDR3 totals 17 residues. As DNA, the CDR3 is TGTGCCAGCAGCCCTCGTCTTCTAGCGGGAGGCCCCGGTACGCAGTATTTT. Its translation: CASSPRLLAGGPGTQYF.

The chain couples TRBV5-1 to TRBJ2-3, with D maybe TRBD2 (6 bases). V lost 0 bases and J lost 2, with 13 bases in between. This CDR3 is built from 16 residues. The germline V gene encodes CDR1 SGHRS and CDR2 YFSETQ. CDR3 protein: CASSLGNSGTTDTQYF. The CDR3 DNA is TGCGCCAGCAGCTTGGGTAATAGCGGAACCACAGATACGCAGTATTTT.

This chain uses TRBV6-5 with TRBJ2-2, with D possibly TRBD1 on 5 matching bases. Trimming pared 6 bases from V and 1 base from J, leaving 12 bases between. Per germline, CDR1 MNHEY and CDR2 SVGAGI. This CDR3 comprises 15 residues. Here the CDR3 reads CASRTDHRNTGELFF. CDR3 bases: TGTGCCAGCAGGACAGACCATCGGAACACCGGGGAGCTGTTTTTT.

The V and J genes are TRBV7-3 and TRBJ2-3; perhaps TRBD2 as D (6 bases). Trimming removed 4 bases at V and 0 bases at J, with 8 bases between. The CDR3 is 14 amino acids. Germline CDR1 SGHTA, CDR2 FQGTGA. CDR3 nucleotides: TGTGCCAGCAGCTCCGGGACTAGCACAGATACGCAGTATTTT. Translated, it gives CASSSGTSTDTQYF.

This clone has just one count. This rearrangement joins TRBV7-9 to TRBJ1-5, with 10 bases matching TRBD1. From germline, CDR1 is SEHNR and CDR2 FQNEAQ (reference sequence). The J segment lost 7 bases and the V segment lost 5 bases, leaving 5 bases of the junction unmatched. The CDR3 is 14 residues long. The CDR3 spells CASSLGTGEQPQHF. The CDR3 bases are TGTGCCAGCAGCCTGGGGACAGGGGAACAGCCCCAGCATTTT. Full variable domain (missing parts from reference TRBV7-9 and TRBJ1-5): DTGVSQNPRHKITKRGQNVTFRCDPISEHNRLYWYRQTLGQGPEFLTYFQNEAQLEKSRLLSDRFSAERPKGSFSTLEIQRTEQGDSAMYLCASSLGTGEQPQHFGDGTRLSIL.

The V call is TRBV19, the J call TRBJ2-1; D gene uncertain. The CDR3 covers 14 residues. Trimming stripped 2 bases from V and 8 bases from J, with 13 bases between. The V gene's germline CDR1 is LNHDA and CDR2 SQIVND (reference sequence). The CDR3 coding sequence is TGTGCCAGTAGTATACCGCTCTTAGTCGATGAGCAGTTCTTC. Protein sequence: CASSIPLLVDEQFF.

V is TRBV4-1 and J is TRBJ2-3; 9 bases fit TRBD2. V shed 4 bases and J 2 bases; nucleotides not matched to a gene: 10. The CDR3 consists of 17 residues. The germline V gene has CDR1 MGHRA and CDR2 YSYEKL. CDR3 sequence reads: CASSRVYIAGATDTQYF. The CDR3, as DNA: TGCGCCAGCAGCCGAGTATACATAGCGGGAGCCACAGATACGCAGTATTTT.

The genes are TRBV4-1 and TRBJ1-1, with D perhaps TRBD1 (5 bases). Trimming removed 2 bases from V and 1 base from J, with 11 bases in between. From germline, CDR1 is MGHRA and CDR2 YSYEKL. The CDR3 is 15 amino acids. The CDR3 loop is CASSQWTGGNTEAFF. In DNA form, the CDR3 reads TGCGCCAGCAGCCAATGGACGGGGGGGAACACTGAAGCTTTCTTT.

The chain carries TRBV7-3 and TRBJ1-1; 7 nucleotides match TRBD1. The CDR3 is made up of 17 amino acids. Germline values: CDR1 SGHTA, CDR2 FQGTGA. V gave up 4 bases and J gave up 3 bases; unmatched junction bases: 14. CDR3 in amino acids: CASSSRLYRGVDTEAFF. The CDR3 coding sequence is TGTGCCAGCAGCTCCCGATTATACAGGGGAGTGGACACTGAAGCTTTCTTT.

The CDR3 bases are TGTGCCAGCAGCCTCGGGCTAGCGGCGACCGGGGAGCTGTTTTTT. It codes for CASSLGLAATGELFF. J is TRBJ2-2 and V is TRBV11-1; 7 bases line up with TRBD2. The germline gives CDR1 SGHAT, CDR2 FQDESV (reference sequence). The CDR3 totals 15 residues. With V trimmed by 5 bases and J by 5 bases, 8 bases remained unmatched.

There are many counts of this clone. CDR3 DNA: TGTGCCAGCAGCGGAGCTGGAGGAAGGACAGATACGCAGTATTTT. Translation gives CASSGAGGRTDTQYF. This chain uses TRBV5-4 with TRBJ2-3; D possibly corresponds to TRBD2 (5 bases). CDR3 length: 15 amino acids. V was pared by 4 bases and J by 3 bases, with 15 bases between. Germline V gene sequence: CDR1 SGHNT, CDR2 YYREEE (reference sequence).

The chain recombines TRBV5-1 with TRBJ2-3; a weak D match, TRBD2 (7 bases). Trimming shortened V by 5 bases and J by 9 bases, and 16 bases separated the two germline ends. The CDR3 consists of 13 residues. Germline assignment: CDR1 SGHRS and CDR2 YFSETQ. CDR3 nucleotides: TGCGCCAGCAGGACGACTAGCCAGGGGACGCAGTATTTT. Translated, it gives CASRTTSQGTQYF.

This clone was seen just once. The gene calls are TRBV7-2 and TRBJ1-3; 7 bases map to TRBD1. Germline-derived CDR1 and CDR2 are SGHTA and FQGNSA. This CDR3 has 16 residues. V gave up 6 bases and J gave up 0 bases; unmatched junction bases: 8. CDR3 DNA: TGTGCCAGCAGTCTCGACAGGGTCCGCTCTGGAAACACCATATATTTT. Encoded protein: CASSLDRVRSGNTIYF.

The chain employs TRBV6-2 or TRBV6-3 and TRBJ2-2, with 9 positions matching TRBD2. Germline loops: CDR1 MNHEY, CDR2 SVGEGT. The CDR3 consists of 13 residues. V gave up 4 bases and J gave up 13 bases; unmatched junction bases: 7. CDR3 coding DNA: TGTGCCAGCAGTTTGCTAGCGGGAAGGGGGCTGTTTTTT. As protein: CASSLLAGRGLFF.

The chain joins TRBV10-3 to TRBJ2-7; 8 positions agree with TRBD1. Unmatched junction bases numbered 4, after V lost 2 bases and J lost 10 bases. Germline V gives CDR1 ENHRY, CDR2 SYGVKD. The length of the CDR3 is 12 residues. Here the CDR3 reads CAISEQGAEQYF. The DNA for the CDR3 is TGTGCCATCAGTGAGCAGGGGGCGGAACAGTACTTC.

For the CDR3, the DNA is TGTGCCAGCAGCCCGAACCGCGTAAATCAGCCCCAGCATTTT. Encoded protein: CASSPNRVNQPQHF. This rearrangement joins TRBV27 to TRBJ1-5; D gene ambiguous. CDR1 is MNHEY, CDR2 SMNVEV, per germline (reference sequence). V shed 6 bases and J shed 4 bases, with 13 bases lying between them. The CDR3 is 14 residues long.

This chain joins TRBV3-1 (or the pseudogene TRBV3-2) and TRBJ2-2, with 14 bases aligning to TRBD2. The germline V gene has CDR1 LGHDT and CDR2 YNNKEL (reference sequence). J gave up 4 bases and V 4 bases, and 2 bases lay outside the gene matches. The CDR3 extends over 16 amino acids. CDR3 protein: CASSLTSGRATGELFF. The CDR3 region has the DNA TGTGCCAGCAGCCTGACTAGCGGGAGGGCCACCGGGGAGCTGTTTTTT.

The chain combines TRBV28 with TRBJ2-2; no definite D call. The germline gives CDR1 MDHEN, CDR2 SYDVKM. The CDR3 covers 13 residues. Trimming stripped 8 bases from V and 2 bases from J, with 9 bases between. The CDR3 nucleotides read TGTGCCAGCGGTACTTTCAACACCGGGGAGCTGTTTTTT. Protein sequence: CASGTFNTGELFF.